This T cell receptor beta chain stems from a study of PD-1 blockade in classical Hodgkin lymphoma. This clone turned up a few times. Antigen specificity is unknown. Study-level results: Baseline TCR diversity was reportedly lower in newly diagnosed patients than in healthy donors. It was reported as lower still in relapsed/refractory patients. Newly diagnosed and completely responding patients shared comparable baseline diversity.

Measured with immunoSEQ multiplex PCR; TCRdb has only the in-frame clones, and not every one. The sample holds about 31,000 clones, around 81% seen once. Described time point: cycle 4 day 1 (C4D1), after 5 to 7 weeks of nivolumab. Brentuximab vedotin exposure varied among the patients, all of whom had relapsed after autologous stem cell transplantation. Best responses were complete response, partial response or progressive disease. The CDR3 is 15 residues long. V lost 5 bases to trimming and J lost 6 bases, with 17 bases between them. Per germline, CDR1 SGHVS and CDR2 FNYEAQ. Sequenced material: peripheral blood mononuclear cells (PBMCs), taken before the fourth cycle of nivolumab. The V and J genes are TRBV7-6 and TRBJ2-1; D perhaps matches TRBD2 (6 bases). The receptor comes from a human donor with classical Hodgkin lymphoma. Here the CDR3 DNA reads TGTGCCAGCAGCCCGTCCGGACTAACATTCAATGAGCAGTTCTTC. This codes for CASSPSGLTFNEQFF.